The 3 T cell receptor beta chains below all came from one sample that was sequenced in a study of blood T cell repertoires in COVID-19. Clones were sequenced by immunoSEQ multiplex PCR, and TCRdb holds only the in-frame ones, with some missing. The sample holds almost 70,000 clones, approximately 89% seen once. Sequenced sample: peripheral blood. All receptors derive from a woman between 65 and 79 years old with acute or convalescent COVID-19.

CDR3 loop: CASSPGTVSSYEQYF. The CDR3 DNA sequence: TGTGCCAGCTCACCAGGGACTGTCAGCTCCTACGAGCAGTACTTC. This chain joins TRBV18 and TRBJ2-7; the D gene is possibly TRBD2 (6 bases). Between the trimmed V and J ends, which lost 2 bases and 0 bases, there was a span of 11 bases. The CDR3 length is 15 residues. From germline, CDR1 is KGHSH and CDR2 LQKENI.

The chain couples TRBV2 to TRBJ1-2, with 7 bases identical to TRBD1. This CDR3 has 15 residues. Germline CDR1 SNHLY, CDR2 FYNNEI. V shed 0 bases, J shed 8 bases, and the junction held 9 bases outside the gene matches. CDR3 sequence: CASSEAPTGAGGYTF. DNA for the CDR3: TGTGCCAGCAGTGAAGCACCTACAGGGGCAGGGGGCTACACCTTC. Full variable domain (missing parts from reference TRBV2 and TRBJ1-2): EPEVTQTPSHQVTQMGQEVILRCVPISNHLYFYWYRQILGQKVEFLVSFYNNEISEKSEIFDDQFSVERPDGSNFTLKIRSTKLEDSAMYFCASSEAPTGAGGYTFGSGTRLTVV.

The rearrangement joins TRBV5-6 to TRBJ1-5, with a tentative D call TRBD1 (5 bases). This CDR3 is 16 amino acids long. The germline V gene encodes CDR1 SGHDT and CDR2 YYEEEE. Deletions cut 4 bases from V and 3 bases from J, with 17 bases between. The chain's CDR3 is CASSRGLGVHNQPQHF. The CDR3 nucleotides are TGTGCCAGCAGCCGGGGGTTGGGAGTGCACAATCAGCCCCAGCATTTT. Full variable domain (outside the CDR3, taken from reference TRBV5-6 and TRBJ1-5): DAGVTQSPTHLIKTRGQQVTLRCSPKSGHDTVSWYQQALGQGPQFIFQYYEEEERQRGNFPDRFSGHQFPNYSSELNVNALLLGDSALYLCASSRGLGVHNQPQHFGDGTRLSIL.